The source of this T cell receptor (beta chain) is a study of Ad26.COV2.S vaccination and SARS-CoV-2 variants. Study summary: Donor participated within the Ad26.COV2.S arm of the COV1001 trial. Each vaccinee took Ad26.COV2.S intramuscularly, once or twice 56 days apart.

Clones were sequenced by immunoSEQ multiplex PCR, and TCRdb holds only the in-frame ones, with some missing. Altogether around 320,000 clones are present, around 86% being singletons, with the ten largest covering 3.4%. With regard to this clone: Antigen unknown.

Whole-study findings and limits: Comparable non-spike TCR breadth was observed in vaccine and placebo recipients.

The sample's treatment: 15 to 20 received Ad26.COV2.S at low or high dose, single or two shots; 5 received placebo; per-sample allocation not given. Vaccine and placebo recipients were sampled on day 63 after the first injection. Vaccination employed an Ad26 vector expressing the Wuhan-strain SARS-CoV-2 spike. Germline assignment: CDR1 SEHNR and CDR2 FQNEAQ (reference sequence). The V end was cut by 5 bases, the J end by 0 bases, with 8 bases between. There are 14 residues in the CDR3. V is TRBV7-9 and J is TRBJ1-5; D gene ambiguous. The receptor was isolated from a person aged 18 to 59 who received the Ad26.COV2.S COVID-19 vaccine or a placebo. The sample was peripheral blood, taken in a trial of Ad26.COV2.S vaccine versus placebo. CDR3 sequence reads: CASSPQYSNQPQHF. CDR3 bases: TGTGCCAGCAGCCCACAGTATAGCAATCAGCCCCAGCATTTT.